Sequencing of this T cell receptor beta chain was carried out in a study of cytomegalovirus exposure and HLA in healthy donors. Overall study: In an early release, HLA-typed donors contributed tens of millions of unique TCR sequences. The study, taken as a whole, reports: The study listed some 160 cytomegalovirus-associated TCR beta chains. Some V segments, including TRBV6-2 and TRBV6-3, were excluded as indistinguishable.

Each donor's status was that of a healthy bone marrow donor. Notes on this clone: Its antigen is unidentified.

PCR primers comprised 60 Vbeta and 13 Jbeta primers. Here immunoSEQ multiplex PCR was the method, and the copy in TCRdb shows in-frame clones only, minus some. The sample yields 100,000 to 150,000 clones, roughly 82% seen once. The germline V gene has CDR1 LNHDA and CDR2 SQIVND (reference sequence). This CDR3 comprises 19 residues. The V gene end was trimmed by 3 bases and the J gene end by 6 bases; junction bases not matched to a gene: 17. The receptor was derived from a woman aged 40 to 50 in good health and CMV-seropositive. Material: PBMCs. The V call is TRBV19, the J call TRBJ2-3; TRBD2 matches 11 bases. The chain's CDR3 is CASSIGLAGGAVRADTQYF. The CDR3 DNA reads as TGTGCCAGTAGTATTGGATTAGCGGGAGGGGCGGTGAGGGCGGATACGCAGTATTTT.